This T cell receptor (beta chain) was identified during a study of CD8+ T cells in alopecia areata (dated by TCRdb to the late 2010s). About the investigation overall: Treated patients were enrolled in an open-label pilot trial of oral tofacitinib at 5 to 10 mg twice daily for moderate-to-severe alopecia areata. Tofacitinib-treated patients had biopsies at baseline and at 4 and 24 weeks of treatment, with a later scalp biopsy in several patients. Disease severity in treated patients was measured with the SALT score, which quantifies the percentage of affected scalp surface area. Human TCRbeta sequencing covered scalp tissue and sorted CD4+ and CD8+ peripheral blood T cells from patchy and totalis/universalis alopecia areata patients and healthy controls. Tofacitinib was given for 6 to 18 months, followed by 6 months of follow-up off drug to assess delayed response and recurrence. TCRbeta CDR3 regions were amplified by immunoSEQ multiplex PCR with 35 Vbeta forward and 13 Jbeta reverse primers. RNA came from the PAXgene miRNA kit for fixed scalp, the miRNeasy kit for PBMCs, and the RNeasy kit for mouse skin. Clonality in the scalp was compared among normal scalp (n=4), patchy alopecia areata scalp (n=8), and alopecia totalis/universalis scalp (n=8). High-throughput TCRbeta sequencing was used to examine T cell clonal expansion in alopecia areata in both the C3H/HeJ mouse model and human patients. Beyond this particular receptor, the publication reports: Compared with normal scalp, lesional scalp had higher clonality and more expanded CD8+ clones, particularly in alopecia totalis/universalis, a pattern that suggests antigenic drive. During tofacitinib treatment, many expanded lesional clones remained in scalp and blood, and this persistence may partly explain relapse after treatment is stopped. Tofacitinib significantly decreased scalp clonality and the number of expanded CD8+ clones among the top 100 scalp clones. Because the treated cohort was small and included a single nonresponder, larger studies are needed to assess links between baseline CD8+ expansion and response. Scalp TCR repertoire analysis is complicated because resident alphabeta T cells in normal human skin are also sequenced, whereas mouse skin is dominated by gammadelta T cells. Shared TCR sequences between patients were less evident than in mice, which may be partly attributable to HLA diversity in the patient population.

On this clone itself: This receptor's antigen is unknown. Base qualities are not recorded, but no much larger clone differs from it by a single base.

Explained via the paper, the treatment or condition label denotes: oral pan-JAK inhibitor, 5-10 mg twice daily. From alopecia areata patients, peripheral blood was collected along with lesional scalp punch biopsies. PBMCs were isolated by density centrifugation and stained for CD3, CD4 and CD8, and CD4+ and CD8+ T cells were sorted on a FACSAria. Library construction relied on the immunoSEQ multiplex PCR assay. RNA was extracted from all samples and reverse transcribed into cDNA as template for TCR sequencing. First-strand cDNA was synthesized using SuperScript III with a 2:1 mix of oligo-dT and random hexamers. A synthetic immune receptor repertoire was used to assess amplification bias, and residual bias was removed computationally. The original pipeline was this. After raw reads were preprocessed to remove errors, the CDR3 was defined following IMGT conventions as running from the conserved cysteine to phenylalanine. Clonality was computed by normalizing Shannon entropy by log2 of the number of productive unique TCRs and subtracting the result from 1. Whether each scalp clone was CD4 or CD8 was inferred by checking scalp TCRbeta sequences against the CD4 and CD8 repertoires from sorted blood. This immuneACCESS table, as held by TCRdb, lists in-frame sequences with V and J called but not all clones. Of the missing ones, under half trace to an unresolved V gene in checked studies; the others have no known cause. The D gene and trimming were derived from the DNA, and the V and J assignments and clone size from that table. Across this sample there are a few hundred thousand clones, with over 40% seen only once. 2.6% of the sample is taken by the ten largest.

From V the trimming removes 6 bases and from J it removes 9 bases, while the gene matches leave 8 bases of the junction unaccounted for. CDR1 and CDR2 (SQVTM, ANQGSEA) derive from the germline V gene. The CDR3 starts with the cysteine, ends with the phenylalanine, and has 14 residues. Only the CDR3 part of the read is kept: 42 bases, read in frame from the first base. Recombination linked TRBV29-1 to TRBJ2-1, with 13 bases aligning to TRBD2. The origin of this receptor is a human donor with alopecia areata. The material sequenced was CD4+ T cells sorted from blood, taken around week 36, from a patient treated with tofacitinib. Here the CDR3 is given as CSVGTSGASVEQFF. The DNA reads as follows: TGCAGCGTCGGGACTAGCGGGGCTTCGGTTGAGCAGTTCTTC.